Below, 20 T cell receptor beta chains from the same sample are listed, as sequenced in a study of blood T cell repertoires in COVID-19. Sequencing used immunoSEQ multiplex PCR; TCRdb keeps in-frame clones, though not all of them. The sample holds about 220,000 clones; approximately 88% are singletons and the top ten take 2% to 2.5%. The sample taken for sequencing was PBMCs or T cells enriched from blood (not recorded which). The receptors here all came from a woman between 40 and 55 years old with acute COVID-19.

The chain employs TRBV24-1 and TRBJ2-7; 9 positions agree with TRBD1. In germline, CDR1 is KGHDR, CDR2 SFDVKD. The CDR3 covers 12 residues. Trimming cost V 7 bases and J 5 bases; bases outside gene matches: 2. For the CDR3, the DNA is TGTGCCACCAGACAGGGGGCCCACGAGCAGTACGTC. It is translated as CATRQGAHEQYV.

The rearrangement links TRBV2 to TRBJ1-5, with TRBD1 identical over 8 bases. CDR1 and CDR2 from the germline V gene are SNHLY and FYNNEI. With V trimmed by 0 bases and J by 4 bases, 5 bases remained unmatched. CDR3 length: 16 amino acids. The CDR3 DNA is TGTGCCAGCAGTGAAGCTGCCGGGACAGGTAATCAGCCCCAGCATTTT. Its translation is CASSEAAGTGNQPQHF.

As to this clone: The same CDR3 is also encoded by other DNA sequences in this sample. The chain uses TRBV30 and TRBJ1-5; the D gene is possibly TRBD1 (5 bases). In germline, CDR1 is GTSNPN, CDR2 SVGIG (reference sequence). V lost 2 bases to trimming and J lost 4 bases, with 9 bases between them. The CDR3 has 13 residues. CDR3 loop: CAWSYQGNQPQHF. Here the CDR3 DNA reads TGTGCCTGGAGTTACCAGGGAAATCAGCCCCAGCATTTT.

This rearrangement joins TRBV10-1 to TRBJ2-5; 15 positions match TRBD2. Germline CDR1 reads WNHNN; CDR2 reads SYGVQD (reference sequence). After removal of 7 bases from V and 1 base from J, the junction contained 7 bases not matched to a gene. The CDR3 is 17 amino acids. The CDR3 nucleotides are TGCGCCAGCACCGGGACTAGCGGGAGGTCGATCCAAGAGACCCAGTACTTC. Protein: CASTGTSGRSIQETQYF.

The J gene is TRBJ2-3, the V gene TRBV9; 9 bases are a match to TRBD2. V lost 0 bases and J lost 2; bases outside the gene matches: 7. Germline lookup yields CDR1 SGDLS and CDR2 YYNGEE. The CDR3 spans 17 residues. CDR3 sequence reads: CASSVESAGGDTDTQYF. The CDR3 coding sequence is TGTGCCAGCAGCGTAGAGTCTGCGGGAGGGGACACAGATACGCAGTATTTT. The full variable domain, its missing parts supplied by reference TRBV9 and TRBJ2-3, is DSGVTQTPKHLITATGQRVTLRCSPRSGDLSVYWYQQSLDQGLQFLIQYYNGEERAKGNILERFSAQQFPDLHSELNLSSLELGDSALYFCASSVESAGGDTDTQYFGPGTRLTVL.

This chain connects TRBV30 to TRBJ1-1; D is undetermined. Germline CDR1 is GTSNPN and CDR2 is SVGIG (reference sequence). The CDR3 totals 13 residues. Trimming removed 7 bases from V and 0 bases from J, with 12 bases in between. In DNA form, the CDR3 reads TGTGCCTCCCCCGGGGTCATGAACACTGAAGCTTTCTTT. Translating gives CASPGVMNTEAFF. The full variable domain, in which reference TRBV30 and TRBJ1-1 provide the parts outside the CDR3, is SQTIHQWPATLVQPVGSPLSLECTVEGTSNPNLYWYRQAAGRGLQLLFYSVGIGQISSEVPQNLSASRPQDRQFILSSKKLLLSDSGFYLCASPGVMNTEAFFGQGTRLTVV.

This chain joins TRBV18 and TRBJ2-5, with a tentative D call TRBD2 (6 bases). V was cut by 4 bases and J by 4 bases, with 10 bases left in between. CDR3 length: 13 residues. Germline V gene sequence: CDR1 KGHSH, CDR2 LQKENI. The CDR3 sequence: CASSRDFLETQYF. For the CDR3, the DNA is TGTGCCAGCTCACGGGACTTTCTAGAGACCCAGTACTTC. Variable domain in full (rest from reference TRBV18 and TRBJ2-5): NAGVMQNPRHLVRRRGQEARLRCSPMKGHSHVYWYRQLPEEGLKFMVYLQKENIIDESGMPKERFSAEFPKEGPSILRIQQVVRGDSAAYFCASSRDFLETQYFGPGTRLLVL.

The CDR3 DNA reads TGTGCCAGTATCCCCCGGGCAGGGGCTGGCTACACCTTC. Translation: CASIPRAGAGYTF. The rearrangement links TRBV19 to TRBJ1-2; maybe TRBD1 (6 bases). Trimming removed 7 bases from V and 7 bases from J, with 16 bases in between. The CDR3 length is 13 residues. Germline loops: CDR1 LNHDA, CDR2 SQIVND (reference sequence).

The chain couples TRBV29-1 to TRBJ2-1, with TRBD1 matching 7 bases. After removal of 4 bases from V and 10 bases from J, the junction contained 10 bases not matched to a gene. The CDR3 covers 13 residues. CDR1 is SQVTM and CDR2 is ANQGSEA in the germline V gene. CDR3 sequence reads: CSVGTPLGGEQFF. As DNA, the CDR3 is TGCAGCGTTGGGACCCCTCTAGGGGGCGAGCAGTTCTTC.

This clone was observed a handful of times. The CDR3 loop reads CASSLDSGGHTEAFF. CDR3 bases: TGTGCCAGCAGCTTGGATTCGGGGGGCCACACTGAAGCTTTCTTT. The gene calls are TRBV5-4 and TRBJ1-1, with D possibly TRBD1 on 6 matching bases. CDR1 is SGHNT and CDR2 is YYREEE in the germline V gene (reference sequence). The CDR3 covers 15 residues. V was cut by 0 bases and J by 3 bases, with 12 bases left in between.

V is TRBV19 and J is TRBJ2-2; TRBD1 matches at 10 bases. This CDR3 is 16 amino acids long. Germline CDR1 LNHDA, CDR2 SQIVND (reference sequence). V dropped 2 bases and J dropped 6; count of bases not matched to a gene: 6. In nucleotides, the CDR3 is TGTGCCAGTAGTATAAGTTGGACAGGGGGTTCCGGGGAGCTGTTTTTT. Its translation: CASSISWTGGSGELFF.

The chain carries TRBV11-2 and TRBJ1-3; no clear D gene. Per germline, CDR1 SGHAT and CDR2 FQNNGV. Trimming stripped 4 bases from V and 2 bases from J, with 12 bases between. The CDR3 covers 15 residues. The CDR3 DNA reads as TGTGCCAGCAGCTACCTCCGAGGGACTGGAAACACCATATATTTT. Translation gives CASSYLRGTGNTIYF. Supplemented by reference TRBV11-2 and TRBJ1-3, the full variable domain reads EAGVAQSPRYKIIEKRQSVAFWCNPISGHATLYWYQQILGQGPKLLIQFQNNGVVDDSQLPKDRFSAERLKGVDSTLKIQPAKLEDSAVYLCASSYLRGTGNTIYFGEGSWLTVV.

The rearrangement joins TRBV9 to TRBJ1-4; 7 bases match TRBD1. CDR1 is SGDLS, CDR2 YYNGEE, per germline. The CDR3 is 19 amino acids. The trim removed 3 bases at V and 3 bases at J, leaving 17 bases unmatched. CDR3 loop: CASSGSVSTGERPNEKLFF. CDR3 bases: TGTGCCAGCAGCGGATCCGTATCTACAGGGGAGCGCCCTAATGAAAAACTGTTTTTT.

The chain recombines TRBV5-4 with TRBJ2-3; 9 nucleotides match TRBD2. The trim removed 4 bases at V and 5 bases at J, leaving 5 bases unmatched. The CDR3 runs to 14 residues. Germline assignment: CDR1 SGHNT and CDR2 YYREEE (reference sequence). This CDR3 is CASSPRGGRDTQYF. DNA for the CDR3: TGTGCCAGCAGCCCGCGGGGGGGCCGAGATACGCAGTATTTT.

This clone was counted once. This chain joins TRBV29-1 and TRBJ1-2, with D perhaps TRBD1 (5 bases). V was clipped by 1 base and J by 8 bases, with 8 bases between them. Looked up from germline, CDR1 is SQVTM and CDR2 is ANQGSEA. The CDR3 runs 11 residues. CDR3 loop: CSVEVGQGYTF. The CDR3 DNA reads TGCAGCGTTGAAGTGGGGCAGGGCTACACCTTC.

This clone was seen a handful of times. The J gene is TRBJ2-7, the V gene TRBV21-1; the table's D call TRBD2 went unverified against the DNA. TRBV21-1 is an annotated pseudogene. CDR3 length: 23 amino acids. The CDR3 loop reads CAGPTGPSHGGLAGGPSSNEQYV. Written as DNA, the CDR3 is TGTGCCGGTCCCACGGGACCCTCGCATGGAGGGCTAGCGGGAGGGCCCTCTTCGAACGAGCAGTACGTC.

The chain uses TRBV24-1 and TRBJ2-1, with D perhaps matching TRBD1 (5 bases). Trimming stripped 9 bases from V and 15 bases from J, with 20 bases between. The CDR3 spans 12 residues. Germline CDR1 is KGHDR and CDR2 is SFDVKD. The CDR3 spells CATVDRDAGWFF. CDR3 DNA: TGTGCCACCGTGGATCGAGATGCAGGGTGGTTCTTC.

The chain is built from TRBV11-3 and TRBJ1-2; TRBD1 is a possible D gene (5 bases). Between the trimmed V and J ends, which lost 5 bases and 9 bases, there was a span of 16 bases. Germline CDR1 and CDR2: SGHNT and YENEEA. The CDR3 has 13 residues. The CDR3 reads CASSLQQAPRYTF. The CDR3 DNA follows: TGTGCCAGCAGCCTACAACAGGCCCCTCGCTACACCTTC. Drawing the rest from reference TRBV11-3 and TRBJ1-2, the complete variable domain is EAGVVQSPRYKIIEKKQPVAFWCNPISGHNTLYWYLQNLGQGPELLIRYENEEAVDDSQLPKDRFSAERLKGVDSTLKIQPAELGDSAVYLCASSLQQAPRYTFGSGTRLTVV.

The gene calls are TRBV7-8 and TRBJ1-6; TRBD1 aligns across 9 bases. The junction had 3 bases not matched to a gene; V was cut back by 5 bases and J by 7 bases. Germline values: CDR1 SGHVS, CDR2 FQNEAQ. This CDR3 spans 14 amino acids. CDR3 sequence (DNA): TGTGCCAGCAGCCTTGACAGGGGGAATTCACCCCTCCACTTT. It codes for CASSLDRGNSPLHF.

This clone has only a few counts. The CDR3 DNA follows: TGTGCCAGCAGCTTAGGGGCGGGGGCAGGCTATGGCTACACCTTC. Its translation: CASSLGAGAGYGYTF. The chain links TRBV7-8 to TRBJ1-2; perhaps TRBD1 as D (6 bases). Trimming took 1 base from V and 4 from J, leaving 13 bases between them. The CDR3 spans 15 residues. Germline V gene data show CDR1 as SGHVS and CDR2 as FQNEAQ.